A single sample gave rise to the 22 T cell receptor beta chains below, sequenced in a study of blood T cell repertoires in COVID-19. Assay: immunoSEQ multiplex PCR; the TCRdb copy retains only in-frame clones and omits some. The data hold about 440,000 clones, with approximately 90% observed a single time. Material for sequencing was peripheral blood. The origin of the receptors is a woman in her twenties or thirties with acute or convalescent COVID-19.

This sequence joins TRBV21-1 and TRBJ2-7; the table's D call, TRBD2, was not checked against the DNA. TRBV21-1 is classified as a pseudogene. This CDR3 has 12 amino acids. The CDR3 here is CGGLAGDHEQYF. The CDR3 DNA follows: TGTGGGGGACTAGCGGGGGACCACGAGCAGTACTTC.

Remarks on this clone: Other DNA variants within this sample encode the same CDR3. CDR3 amino acids: CASSPGQGYGYTF. In nucleotides, the CDR3 is TGTGCCAGCAGTCCCGGACAGGGGTATGGCTACACCTTC. V gene TRBV12-3 or TRBV12-4 combines with J gene TRBJ1-2; 9 positions match TRBD1. The CDR3 spans 13 residues. V was clipped by 5 bases and J by 5 bases; unmatched bases: 3.

The chain joins TRBV18 to TRBJ2-7, with a possible D match to TRBD1 (5 bases). The CDR3 spans 16 residues. V dropped 2 bases and J dropped 5 bases, with 19 bases sitting between them. Germline V gene sequence: CDR1 KGHSH, CDR2 LQKENI. The DNA of the CDR3 is TGTGCCAGCTCACCATCTAAGGGGAACCGGGTCCACGAGCAGTACTTC. It yields the protein CASSPSKGNRVHEQYF.

The rearrangement joins TRBV7-9 to TRBJ1-6; TRBD1 might be the D (5 bases). Germline V CDR1 and CDR2: SEHNR, FQNEAQ (reference sequence). The CDR3 runs to 15 residues. V shed 1 base and J shed 8 bases, with 12 bases lying between them. Here the CDR3 reads CASSLDLPGDSPLHF. The CDR3 DNA sequence: TGTGCCAGCAGCTTAGACCTCCCGGGGGATTCACCCCTCCACTTT.

V gene TRBV4-1 combines with J gene TRBJ2-7; 9 positions match TRBD2. The CDR3 contains 17 residues. Trimming removed 1 base from V and 2 bases from J; junction bases left unmatched: 9. Germline CDR1 MGHRA, CDR2 YSYEKL. For the CDR3, the DNA is TGCGCCAGCAGCCAAGGGGGTAGCGGGGGCCTCGCCTACGAGCAGTACTTC. This sequence encodes CASSQGGSGGLAYEQYF.

The CDR3 loop reads CASSYSGGAGYEQFF. CDR3 in DNA: TGTGCCAGCAGCTACAGCGGGGGGGCCGGCTATGAGCAGTTCTTC. The rearrangement uses TRBV7-3 and TRBJ2-1; 10 bases line up with TRBD2. V was pared by 4 bases and J by 8 bases, with 8 bases of the junction left unmatched. The CDR3 has 15 residues. Germline V gives CDR1 SGHTA, CDR2 FQGTGA.

This chain connects TRBV27 to TRBJ1-1; TRBD1 might be the D (5 bases). Trimming cost V 6 bases and J 4 bases, with 12 bases left between them. Per germline, CDR1 MNHEY and CDR2 SMNVEV (reference sequence). This CDR3 region has 13 residues. The CDR3 here is CASRPRGSTEAFF. The CDR3 DNA follows: TGTGCCAGCAGGCCAAGGGGTTCCACTGAAGCTTTCTTT.

This rearrangement joins TRBV12-5 to TRBJ2-2, with a weak D call TRBD1 (6 bases). CDR1 is LGHNT and CDR2 is FRNRAP in the germline V gene. This CDR3 contains 13 residues. V lost 6 bases and J lost 8, with 13 bases in between. The CDR3 loop reads CASGGAGKGELFF. As DNA, the CDR3 is TGTGCTAGTGGGGGGGCAGGTAAAGGGGAGCTGTTTTTT.

The chain employs TRBV6-2 or TRBV6-3 and TRBJ1-2; D may be TRBD1 (5 bases). Germline V gene data show CDR1 as MNHEY and CDR2 as SVGEGT. This CDR3 has 13 residues. Trimming shortened V by 6 bases and J by 3 bases, and 11 bases separated the two germline ends. The CDR3 DNA reads TGTGCCAGCAGCCCCGGCAGGGACTATGGCTACACCTTC. Protein sequence: CASSPGRDYGYTF.

The chain carries TRBV3-1 (or the pseudogene TRBV3-2) and TRBJ2-1; possible D gene TRBD2, 5 bases. V was clipped by 2 bases and J by 5 bases, with 19 bases between them. Germline V gene sequence: CDR1 LGHDT, CDR2 YNNKEL (reference sequence). This CDR3 comprises 17 residues. CDR3: CASSQREGISFNNEQFF. CDR3 in DNA: TGTGCCAGCAGCCAAAGAGAGGGTATTAGTTTCAACAATGAGCAGTTCTTC.

The genes are TRBV12-3 or TRBV12-4 and TRBJ1-2; perhaps TRBD1 as D (5 bases). Trimming shortened V by 2 bases and J by 8 bases, and 12 bases separated the two germline ends. There are 13 residues in the CDR3. The CDR3 sequence is CASSLIQGSGYTF. CDR3 in DNA: TGTGCCAGCAGTTTAATTCAGGGTTCAGGCTACACCTTC.

The rearrangement joins TRBV2 to TRBJ1-6; unclear D gene. Trimming cost V 6 bases and J 9 bases, with 9 bases left between them. CDR1 SNHLY and CDR2 FYNNEI come from the germline V gene. The CDR3 consists of 12 residues. In DNA form, the CDR3 reads TGTGCCAGCAGCAGAGGGCTTTCACCCCTCCACTTT. This codes for CASSRGLSPLHF.

The chain joins TRBV2 to TRBJ1-6, with D maybe TRBD1 (5 bases). This CDR3 spans 14 amino acids. Per the germline V gene, CDR1 is SNHLY and CDR2 is FYNNEI. The V end lost 10 bases, the J end lost 4 bases, and 14 bases lay between the germline ends. The CDR3 nucleotides read TGTGCCAACGGGGGGGGTCCATATAATTCACCCCTCCACTTT. Its protein is CANGGGPYNSPLHF. Based on the CDR3 plus reference TRBV2 and TRBJ1-6, the full variable domain is EPEVTQTPSHQVTQMGQEVILRCVPISNHLYFYWYRQILGQKVEFLVSFYNNEISEKSEIFDDQFSVERPDGSNFTLKIRSTKLEDSAMYFCANGGGPYNSPLHFGNGTRLTVT.

Note on this clone: Other DNA sequences within the sample encode an identical CDR3. The V call is TRBV28, the J call TRBJ2-6; D is perhaps TRBD1 (5 bases). Germline V CDR1 and CDR2: MDHEN, SYDVKM. Trimming removed 5 bases from V and 2 bases from J, with 10 bases in between. There are 15 residues in the CDR3. The CDR3 region is CASSPTGPGANVLTF. The CDR3 coding sequence is TGTGCCAGCAGTCCAACAGGACCTGGGGCCAACGTCCTGACTTTC.

This clone was picked up a small number of times. This rearrangement joins TRBV7-3 to TRBJ2-4; TRBD2 might be the D (6 bases). V lost 6 bases and J 5 bases, leaving 26 bases between the germline ends. Looked up from germline, CDR1 is SGHTA and CDR2 is FQGTGA. The CDR3 is 18 amino acids. The CDR3 region has the DNA TGTGCCAGCAGTCCAAACGGGGGTTCTGGTGCCCCCCAAAACATTCAGTACTTC. Residues: CASSPNGGSGAPQNIQYF.

The J gene is TRBJ2-3, the V gene TRBV30; TRBD2 matches 10 bases. This CDR3 region has 17 residues. Looked up from germline, CDR1 is GTSNPN and CDR2 is SVGIG (reference sequence). Germline trimming cut 2 bases from V and 2 bases from J; bases unmatched to any gene: 10. For the CDR3, the DNA is TGTGCCTGGAGTCGGTCCCGGACTAGCGGATCCACAGATACGCAGTATTTT. It yields the protein CAWSRSRTSGSTDTQYF.

This clone was observed a single time. The chain has TRBV15 and TRBJ1-5; D gene ambiguous. V shed 0 bases and J shed 0 bases, with 9 bases lying between them. The CDR3 extends over 16 amino acids. From germline, CDR1 is LNHNV and CDR2 YYDKDF (reference sequence). The CDR3 sequence: CATSRDYSNSNQPQHF. CDR3 nucleotides: TGTGCCACCAGCAGAGATTACAGCAATAGCAATCAGCCCCAGCATTTT.

This clone occurred once. The chain links TRBV29-1 to TRBJ1-2; 9 bases line up with TRBD1. The V gene end was trimmed by 4 bases and the J gene end by 4 bases; junction bases not matched to a gene: 7. This CDR3 contains 14 residues. Germline loops: CDR1 SQVTM, CDR2 ANQGSEA. The CDR3 nucleotides read TGCAGCGTTGGGACAGGGGACAACCCCTATGGCTACACCTTC. It specifies CSVGTGDNPYGYTF.

V usage is TRBV4-1 and J usage is TRBJ2-7, with 9 positions matching TRBD1. After removal of 2 bases from V and 6 bases from J, the junction contained 8 bases not matched to a gene. CDR1 is MGHRA and CDR2 is YSYEKL in the germline V gene. This CDR3 is 15 amino acids long. This CDR3 is CASSQNGDRVVEQYF. Here the CDR3 DNA reads TGCGCCAGCAGCCAAAACGGGGACAGGGTGGTCGAGCAGTACTTC.

This chain links TRBV4-1 with TRBJ2-5; 8 nucleotides align to TRBD2. Trimming removed 1 base from V and 5 bases from J; junction bases left unmatched: 3. This CDR3 spans 14 amino acids. Looked up from germline, CDR1 is MGHRA and CDR2 is YSYEKL. Here the CDR3 DNA reads TGCGCCAGCAGCCAAGTGGCTAGCGGGGAGACCCAGTACTTC. Translating it yields CASSQVASGETQYF.

V usage is TRBV6-5 and J usage is TRBJ1-4; 9 bases fit TRBD1. Trimming removed 6 bases from V and 8 bases from J; junction bases left unmatched: 7. Germline CDR1 reads MNHEY; CDR2 reads SVGAGI. CDR3 length equals 14 residues. Here the CDR3 DNA reads TGTGCCAGCAGACCGGGACAGGGCCGGGAAAAACTGTTTTTT. Amino acid sequence: CASRPGQGREKLFF.

The chain is built from TRBV4-2 and TRBJ1-1, with TRBD1 identical over 7 bases. This CDR3 is built from 15 residues. The germline V gene has CDR1 LGHNA and CDR2 YNFKEQ. The V segment lost 1 base and the J segment 0 bases; nucleotides outside the gene matches: 2. CDR3 loop: CASSQAGGLNTEAFF. In nucleotides, the CDR3 is TGTGCCAGCAGCCAAGCAGGGGGGTTGAACACTGAAGCTTTCTTT.